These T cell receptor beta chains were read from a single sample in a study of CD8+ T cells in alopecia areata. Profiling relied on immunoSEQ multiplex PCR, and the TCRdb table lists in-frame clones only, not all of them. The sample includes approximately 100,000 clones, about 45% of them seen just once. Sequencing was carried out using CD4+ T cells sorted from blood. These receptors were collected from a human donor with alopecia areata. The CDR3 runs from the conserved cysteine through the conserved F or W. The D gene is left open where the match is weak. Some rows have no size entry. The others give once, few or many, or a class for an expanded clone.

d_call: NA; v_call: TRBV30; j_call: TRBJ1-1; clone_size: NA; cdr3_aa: CAWSVNRDTEAFF; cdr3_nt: TGTGCCTGGAGTGTAAACAGGGACACTGAAGCTTTCTTT
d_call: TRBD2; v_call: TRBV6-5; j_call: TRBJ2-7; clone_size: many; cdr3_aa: CASSYSRGAQDEQYF; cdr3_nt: TGTGCCAGCAGTTACTCGCGGGGGGCTCAGGACGAGCAGTACTTC
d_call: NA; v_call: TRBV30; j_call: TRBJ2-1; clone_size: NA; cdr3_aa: CAWSFWNNEQFF; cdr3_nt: TGTGCCTGGAGTTTTTGGAACAATGAGCAGTTCTTC
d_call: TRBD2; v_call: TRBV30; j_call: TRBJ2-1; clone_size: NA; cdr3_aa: CAWSNHLAVGDEQFF; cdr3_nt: TGTGCCTGGAGTAATCATCTAGCGGTAGGCGATGAGCAGTTCTTC
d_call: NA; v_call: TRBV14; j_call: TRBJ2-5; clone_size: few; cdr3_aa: CASSQGATQYF; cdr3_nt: TGTGCCAGCAGCCAAGGAGCGACCCAGTACTTC
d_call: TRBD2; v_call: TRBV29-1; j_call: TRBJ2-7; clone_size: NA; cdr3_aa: CSVGTSGSYEQYF; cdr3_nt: TGCAGCGTCGGGACTAGCGGATCCTACGAGCAGTACTTC
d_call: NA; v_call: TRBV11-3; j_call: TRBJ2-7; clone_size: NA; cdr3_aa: CASSLGTYEQYF; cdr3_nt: TGTGCCAGCAGCTTAGGGACCTACGAGCAGTACTTC
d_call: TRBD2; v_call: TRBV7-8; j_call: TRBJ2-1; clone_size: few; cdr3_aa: CASSSSGTRNNEQFF; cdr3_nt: TGTGCCAGCAGCTCCTCCGGGACTAGAAACAATGAGCAGTTCTTC
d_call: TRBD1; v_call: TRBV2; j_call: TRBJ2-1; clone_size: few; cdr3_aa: CASSEEGRRYRGNNEQFF; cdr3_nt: TGTGCCAGCAGTGAAGAGGGTAGACGGTACAGGGGCAACAATGAGCAGTTCTTC
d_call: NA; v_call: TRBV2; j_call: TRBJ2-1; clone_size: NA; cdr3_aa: CASRGTMNNEQFF; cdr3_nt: TGTGCCAGCAGAGGGACAATGAACAATGAGCAGTTCTTC
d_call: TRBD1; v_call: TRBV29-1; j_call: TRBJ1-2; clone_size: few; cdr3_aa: CSAGQGAFGYTF; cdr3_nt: TGCAGCGCCGGACAGGGGGCGTTTGGCTACACCTTC
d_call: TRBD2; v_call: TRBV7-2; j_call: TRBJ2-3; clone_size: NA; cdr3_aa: CASSLTSESGTQYF; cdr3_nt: TGTGCCAGCAGCTTGACTAGCGAGTCTGGGACGCAGTATTTT
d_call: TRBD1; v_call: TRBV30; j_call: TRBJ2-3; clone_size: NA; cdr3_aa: CAWGQGSTDTQYF; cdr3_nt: TGTGCCTGGGGACAGGGCAGCACAGATACGCAGTATTTT
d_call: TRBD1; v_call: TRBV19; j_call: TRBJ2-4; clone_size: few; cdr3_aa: CASSEQGEPNIQYF; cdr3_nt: TGTGCCAGTAGTGAACAGGGGGAGCCGAACATTCAGTACTTC
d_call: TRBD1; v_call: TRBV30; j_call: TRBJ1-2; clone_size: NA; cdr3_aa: CAWSVLSGGGGYTF; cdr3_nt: TGTGCCTGGAGTGTACTGTCAGGGGGTGGAGGCTACACCTTC
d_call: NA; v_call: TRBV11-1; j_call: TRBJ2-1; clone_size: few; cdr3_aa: CASSLGTLYNEQFF; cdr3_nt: TGTGCCAGCAGCTTAGGGACACTTTACAATGAGCAGTTCTTC
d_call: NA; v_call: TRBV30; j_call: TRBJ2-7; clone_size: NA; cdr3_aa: CAWGRLGQSYEQYF; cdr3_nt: TGTGCCTGGGGCCGTCTAGGGCAGTCCTACGAGCAGTACTTC
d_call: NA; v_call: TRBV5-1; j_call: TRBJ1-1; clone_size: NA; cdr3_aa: CASSFDRTVNTEAFF; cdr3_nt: TGCGCCAGCAGCTTCGATAGGACGGTGAACACTGAAGCTTTCTTT
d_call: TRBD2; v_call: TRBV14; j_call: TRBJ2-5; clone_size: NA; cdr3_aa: CASSQDRLGGVETQYF; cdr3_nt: TGTGCCAGCAGCCAAGATCGATTGGGAGGGGTTGAGACCCAGTACTTC
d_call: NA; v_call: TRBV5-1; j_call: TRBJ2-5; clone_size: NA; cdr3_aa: CASSTGSGGETQYF; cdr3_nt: TGCGCCAGCAGCACCGGATCTGGGGGAGAGACCCAGTACTTC
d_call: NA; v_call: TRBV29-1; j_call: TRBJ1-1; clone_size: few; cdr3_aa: CSVLSPPDTEAFF; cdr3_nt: TGCAGCGTTCTGTCCCCGCCGGACACTGAAGCTTTCTTT
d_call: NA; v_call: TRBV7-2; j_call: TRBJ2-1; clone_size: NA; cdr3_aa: CASSLDGSYNEQFF; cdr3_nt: TGTGCCAGCAGCTTGGACGGATCCTACAATGAGCAGTTCTTC
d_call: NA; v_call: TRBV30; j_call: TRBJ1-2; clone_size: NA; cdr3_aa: CAWSVYSNYGYTF; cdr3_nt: TGTGCCTGGAGTGTCTACTCGAACTATGGCTACACCTTC
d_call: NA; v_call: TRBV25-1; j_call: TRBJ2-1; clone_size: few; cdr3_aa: CASSNYNEQFF; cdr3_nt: TGTGCCAGCTCGAACTACAATGAGCAGTTCTTC
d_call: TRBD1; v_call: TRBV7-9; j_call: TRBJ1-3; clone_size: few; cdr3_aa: CASRVSGTDTLSGNTIYF; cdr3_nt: TGTGCCAGCAGGGTCTCTGGGACAGATACCCTCTCTGGAAACACCATATATTTT
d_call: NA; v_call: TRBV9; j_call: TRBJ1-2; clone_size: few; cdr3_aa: CASSADGSGIGYTF; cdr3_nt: TGTGCCAGCAGCGCCGACGGGAGTGGAATTGGCTACACCTTC
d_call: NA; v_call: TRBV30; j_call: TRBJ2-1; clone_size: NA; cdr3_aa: CAGTTLSSYNEQFF; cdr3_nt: TGTGCCGGCACCACCCTGAGCTCCTACAATGAGCAGTTCTTC
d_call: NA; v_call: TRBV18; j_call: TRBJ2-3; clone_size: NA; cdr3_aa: CASSPPPPSPQYF; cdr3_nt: TGTGCCAGCTCACCACCGCCTCCTAGCCCGCAGTATTTT
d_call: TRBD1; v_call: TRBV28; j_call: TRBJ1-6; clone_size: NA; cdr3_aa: CASSSGQDKSPLHF; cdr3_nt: TGTGCCAGCAGCTCGGGACAGGATAAGTCACCCCTCCACTTT
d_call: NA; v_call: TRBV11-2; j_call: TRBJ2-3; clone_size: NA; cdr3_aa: CASSPNMTPDTQYF; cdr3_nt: TGTGCCAGCAGCCCTAACATGACCCCAGATACGCAGTATTTT
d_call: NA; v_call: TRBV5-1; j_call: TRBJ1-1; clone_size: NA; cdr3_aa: CASSLSGEAFF; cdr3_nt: TGCGCCAGCAGCTTGTCGGGGGAAGCTTTCTTT
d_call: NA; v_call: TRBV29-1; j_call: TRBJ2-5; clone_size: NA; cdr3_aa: CSVLKGGWETQYF; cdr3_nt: TGCAGCGTTCTTAAGGGGGGGTGGGAGACCCAGTACTTC
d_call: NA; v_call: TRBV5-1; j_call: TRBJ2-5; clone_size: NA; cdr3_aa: CASSLGPTRGETQYF; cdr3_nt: TGCGCCAGCAGCTTGGGACCTACGAGGGGAGAGACCCAGTACTTC
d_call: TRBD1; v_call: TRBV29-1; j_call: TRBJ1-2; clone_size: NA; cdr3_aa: CSVEDRDRSYGYTF; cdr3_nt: TGCAGCGTTGAAGATCGGGACAGGAGTTATGGCTACACCTTC
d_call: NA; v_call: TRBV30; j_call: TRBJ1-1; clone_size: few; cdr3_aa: CAWTEWNTEAFF; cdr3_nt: TGTGCCTGGACCGAGTGGAACACTGAAGCTTTCTTT
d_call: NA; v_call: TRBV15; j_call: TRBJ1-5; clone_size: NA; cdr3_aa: CATSRDLQDVQPQHF; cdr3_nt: TGTGCCACCAGCAGAGATTTACAGGATGTTCAGCCCCAGCATTTT
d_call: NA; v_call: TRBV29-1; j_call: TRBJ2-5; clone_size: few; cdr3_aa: CSVGQQETQYF; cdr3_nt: TGCAGCGTTGGACAGCAAGAGACCCAGTACTTC
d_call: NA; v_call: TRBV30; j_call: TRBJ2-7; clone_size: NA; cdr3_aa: CAWSVETHHF; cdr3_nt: TGTGCCTGGAGTGTGGAAACCCATCACTTC
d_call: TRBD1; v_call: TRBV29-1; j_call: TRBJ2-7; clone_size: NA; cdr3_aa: CSVEGQGAEQYF; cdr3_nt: TGCAGCGTTGAGGGACAGGGGGCCGAGCAGTACTTC
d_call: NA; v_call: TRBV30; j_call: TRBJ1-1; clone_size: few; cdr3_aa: CAWSVLSAGDENTEAFF; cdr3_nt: TGTGCCTGGAGTGTTTTGAGTGCGGGGGATGAGAACACTGAAGCTTTCTTT
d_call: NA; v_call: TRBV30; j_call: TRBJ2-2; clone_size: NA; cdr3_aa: CACGELFF; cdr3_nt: TGTGCCTGTGGGGAGCTGTTTTTT
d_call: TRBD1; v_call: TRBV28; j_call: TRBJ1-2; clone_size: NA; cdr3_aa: CASNGQGDGYTF; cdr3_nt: TGTGCCAGCAACGGGCAGGGGGATGGCTACACCTTC
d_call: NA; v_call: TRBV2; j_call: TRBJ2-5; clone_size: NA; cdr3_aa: CASRAVGETQYF; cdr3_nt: TGTGCCAGCAGGGCCGTCGGAGAGACCCAGTACTTC
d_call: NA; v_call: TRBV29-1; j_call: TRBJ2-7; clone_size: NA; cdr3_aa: CSAGGSGAYEQYF; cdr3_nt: TGCAGCGCTGGAGGGTCTGGGGCCTACGAGCAGTACTTC
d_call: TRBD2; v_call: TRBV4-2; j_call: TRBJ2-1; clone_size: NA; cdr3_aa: CASSQPDGGGSYSEQFF; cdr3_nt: TGTGCCAGCAGCCAACCGGATGGGGGGGGATCCTACAGTGAGCAGTTCTTC
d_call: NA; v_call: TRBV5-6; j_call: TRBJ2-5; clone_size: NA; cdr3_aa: CASSLANLETQYF; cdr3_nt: TGTGCCAGCAGCTTGGCCAATCTGGAGACCCAGTACTTC
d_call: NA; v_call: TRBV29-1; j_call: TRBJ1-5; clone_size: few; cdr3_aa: CSVGDRSNQPQHF; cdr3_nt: TGCAGCGTCGGAGACAGGTCCAATCAGCCCCAGCATTTT
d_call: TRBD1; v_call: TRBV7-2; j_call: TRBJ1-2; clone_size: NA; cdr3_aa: CASSSPGGANYGYTF; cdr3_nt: TGTGCCAGCAGTTCACCAGGGGGAGCTAACTATGGCTACACCTTC
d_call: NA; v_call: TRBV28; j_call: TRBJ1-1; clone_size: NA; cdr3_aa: CASSGADTGNLNTEAFF; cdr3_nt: TGTGCCAGCAGTGGGGCCGACACAGGAAACCTCAACACTGAAGCTTTCTTT
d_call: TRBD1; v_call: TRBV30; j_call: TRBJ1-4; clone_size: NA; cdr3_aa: CAWSVKGADEKLFF; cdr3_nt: TGTGCCTGGAGTGTAAAGGGGGCGGATGAAAAACTGTTTTTT
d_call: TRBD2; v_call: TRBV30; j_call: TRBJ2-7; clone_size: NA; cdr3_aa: CASKASGGYEQYF; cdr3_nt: TGTGCCTCCAAAGCTAGCGGGGGCTACGAGCAGTACTTC
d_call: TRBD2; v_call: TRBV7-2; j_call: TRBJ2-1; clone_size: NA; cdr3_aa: CASSLSGLASNEQFF; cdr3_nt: TGTGCCAGCAGCTTATCGGGACTAGCGAGCAATGAGCAGTTCTTC
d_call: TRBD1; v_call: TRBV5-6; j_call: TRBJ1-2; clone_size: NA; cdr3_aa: CASSSWTGGVGYTF; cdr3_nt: TGTGCCAGCAGCTCCTGGACAGGGGGCGTAGGCTACACCTTC